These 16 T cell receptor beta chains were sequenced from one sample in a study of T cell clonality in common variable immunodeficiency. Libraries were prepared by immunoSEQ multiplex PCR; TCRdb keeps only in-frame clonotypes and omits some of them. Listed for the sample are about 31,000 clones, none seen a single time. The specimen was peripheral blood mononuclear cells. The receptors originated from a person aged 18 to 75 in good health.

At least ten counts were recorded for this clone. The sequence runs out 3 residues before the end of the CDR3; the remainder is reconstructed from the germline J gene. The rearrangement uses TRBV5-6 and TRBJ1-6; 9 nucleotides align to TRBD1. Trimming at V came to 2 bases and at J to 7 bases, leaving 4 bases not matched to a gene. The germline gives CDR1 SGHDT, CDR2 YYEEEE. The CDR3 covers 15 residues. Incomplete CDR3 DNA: TGTGCCAGCAGCTTCGGGACAGGGAGGAATTCACCC. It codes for CASSFGTGRNSP. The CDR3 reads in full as CASSFGTGRNSPLHF.

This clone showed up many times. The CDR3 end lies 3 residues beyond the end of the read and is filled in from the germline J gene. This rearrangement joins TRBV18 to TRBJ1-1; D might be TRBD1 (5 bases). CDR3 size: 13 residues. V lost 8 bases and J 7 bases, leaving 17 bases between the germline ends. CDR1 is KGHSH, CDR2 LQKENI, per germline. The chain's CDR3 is CASHLEVRDEAFF. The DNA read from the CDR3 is TGTGCCAGCCACCTAGAGGTCAGGGATGAA.

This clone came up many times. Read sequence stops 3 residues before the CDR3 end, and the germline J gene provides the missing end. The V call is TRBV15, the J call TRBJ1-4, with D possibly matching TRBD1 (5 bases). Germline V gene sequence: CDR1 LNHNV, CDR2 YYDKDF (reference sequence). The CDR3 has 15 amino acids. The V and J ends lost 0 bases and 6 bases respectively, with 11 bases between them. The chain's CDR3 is CATSREKTVYEKLFF. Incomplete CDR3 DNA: TGTGCCACCAGCAGAGAGAAGACAGTATATGAAAAA. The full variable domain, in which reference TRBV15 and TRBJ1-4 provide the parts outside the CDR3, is DAMVIQNPRYQVTQFGKPVTLSCSQTLNHNVMYWYQQKSSQAPKLLFHYYDKDFNNEADTPDNFQSRRPNTSFCFLDIRSPGLGDTAMYLCATSREKTVYEKLFFGSGTQLSVL.

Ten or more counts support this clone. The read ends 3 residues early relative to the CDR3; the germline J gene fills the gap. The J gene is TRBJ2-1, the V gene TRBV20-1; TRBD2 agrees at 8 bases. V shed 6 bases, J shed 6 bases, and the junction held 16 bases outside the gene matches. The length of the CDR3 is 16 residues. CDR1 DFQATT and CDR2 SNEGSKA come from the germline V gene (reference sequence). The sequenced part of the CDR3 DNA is TGCAGTGCCCTCGGGCCCACGGGACTAGGATCCAATGAG. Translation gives CSALGPTGLGSNE. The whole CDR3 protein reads CSALGPTGLGSNEQFF.

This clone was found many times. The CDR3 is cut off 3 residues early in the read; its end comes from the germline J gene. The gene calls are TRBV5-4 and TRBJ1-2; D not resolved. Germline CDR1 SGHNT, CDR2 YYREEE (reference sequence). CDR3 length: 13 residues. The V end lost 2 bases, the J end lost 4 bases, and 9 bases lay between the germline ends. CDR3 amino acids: CASSLSGPYGYTF. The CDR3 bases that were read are TGTGCCAGCAGCTTATCTGGGCCCTATGGC.

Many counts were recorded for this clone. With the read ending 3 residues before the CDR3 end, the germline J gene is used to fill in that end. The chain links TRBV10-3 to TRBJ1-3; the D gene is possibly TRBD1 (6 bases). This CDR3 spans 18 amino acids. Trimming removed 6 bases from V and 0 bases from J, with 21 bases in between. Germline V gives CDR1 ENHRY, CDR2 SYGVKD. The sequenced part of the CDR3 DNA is TGTGCCATCAGCCTGAACTTGGGACATAAGAACTCTGGAAACACC. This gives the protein CAISLNLGHKNSGNT. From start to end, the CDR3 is CAISLNLGHKNSGNTIYF.

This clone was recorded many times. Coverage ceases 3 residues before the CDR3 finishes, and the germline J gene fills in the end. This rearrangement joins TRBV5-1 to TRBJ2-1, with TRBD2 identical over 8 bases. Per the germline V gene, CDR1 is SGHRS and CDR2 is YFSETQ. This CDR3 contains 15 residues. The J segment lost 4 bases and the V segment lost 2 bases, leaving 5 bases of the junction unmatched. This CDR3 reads CASSLPTSVYNEQFF. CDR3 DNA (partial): TGCGCCAGCAGCTTACCGACTAGCGTATACAATGAG.

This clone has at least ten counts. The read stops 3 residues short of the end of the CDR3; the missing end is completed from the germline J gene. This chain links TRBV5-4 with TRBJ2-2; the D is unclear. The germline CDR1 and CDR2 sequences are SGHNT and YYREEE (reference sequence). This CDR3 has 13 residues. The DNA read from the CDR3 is TGTGCCAGCAGCTTAAAGGGTAGTGAAAAG. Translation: CASSLKGSEK. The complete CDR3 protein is CASSLKGSEKLFF.

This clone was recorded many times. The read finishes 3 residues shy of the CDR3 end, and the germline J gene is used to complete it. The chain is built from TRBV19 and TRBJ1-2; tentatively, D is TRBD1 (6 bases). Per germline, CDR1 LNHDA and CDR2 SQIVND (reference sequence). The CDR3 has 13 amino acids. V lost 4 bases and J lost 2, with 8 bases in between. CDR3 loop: CASSTDRNYGYTF. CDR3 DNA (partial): TGTGCCAGTAGTACTGACAGGAACTATGGC. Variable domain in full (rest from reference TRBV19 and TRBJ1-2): DGGITQSPKYLFRKEGQNVTLSCEQNLNHDAMYWYRQDPGQGLRLIYYSQIVNDFQKGDIAEGYSVSREKKESFPLTVTSAQKNPTAFYLCASSTDRNYGYTFGSGTRLTVV.

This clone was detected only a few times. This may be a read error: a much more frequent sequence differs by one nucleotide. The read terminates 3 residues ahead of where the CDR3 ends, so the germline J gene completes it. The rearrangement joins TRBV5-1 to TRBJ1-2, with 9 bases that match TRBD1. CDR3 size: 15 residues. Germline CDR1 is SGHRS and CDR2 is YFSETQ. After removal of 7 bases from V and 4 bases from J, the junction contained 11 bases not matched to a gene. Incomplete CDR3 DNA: TGCGCCAGCCGCCCCCGGACAGGGGAGGGCTATGGC. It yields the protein CASRPRTGEGYG. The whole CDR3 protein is CASRPRTGEGYGYTF.

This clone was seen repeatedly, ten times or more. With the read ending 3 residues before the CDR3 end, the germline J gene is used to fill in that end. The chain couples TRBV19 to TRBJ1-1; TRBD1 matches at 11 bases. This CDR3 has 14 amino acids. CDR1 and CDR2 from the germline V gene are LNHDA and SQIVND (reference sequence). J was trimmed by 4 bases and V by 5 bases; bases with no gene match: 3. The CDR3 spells CASSAGTGGTEAFF. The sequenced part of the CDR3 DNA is TGTGCCAGTAGTGCTGGGACAGGGGGCACTGAA. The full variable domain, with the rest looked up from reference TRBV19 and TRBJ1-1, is DGGITQSPKYLFRKEGQNVTLSCEQNLNHDAMYWYRQDPGQGLRLIYYSQIVNDFQKGDIAEGYSVSREKKESFPLTVTSAQKNPTAFYLCASSAGTGGTEAFFGQGTRLTVV.

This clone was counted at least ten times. CDR3 protein: CASSVQAGFDGDTQYF. The CDR3 DNA, read in part, is TGTGCCAGCAGCGTTCAAGCGGGGTTTGATGGAGATACG. The chain has TRBV9 and TRBJ2-3, with 7 bases matching TRBD2. The CDR3 extends 3 residues past the end of the read, so its final part is completed from the germline J gene. This CDR3 is built from 16 residues. The germline V gene has CDR1 SGDLS and CDR2 YYNGEE. The junction had 11 bases not matched to a gene; V was cut back by 2 bases and J by 5 bases.

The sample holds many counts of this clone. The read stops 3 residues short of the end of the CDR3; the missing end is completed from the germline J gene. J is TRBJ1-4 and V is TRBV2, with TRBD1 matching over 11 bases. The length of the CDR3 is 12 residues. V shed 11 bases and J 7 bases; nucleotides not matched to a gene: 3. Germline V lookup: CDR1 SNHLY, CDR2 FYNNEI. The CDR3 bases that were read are TGTGCCGGACAGGGGGCGGGTGAAAAA. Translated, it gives CAGQGAGEK. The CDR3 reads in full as CAGQGAGEKLFF.

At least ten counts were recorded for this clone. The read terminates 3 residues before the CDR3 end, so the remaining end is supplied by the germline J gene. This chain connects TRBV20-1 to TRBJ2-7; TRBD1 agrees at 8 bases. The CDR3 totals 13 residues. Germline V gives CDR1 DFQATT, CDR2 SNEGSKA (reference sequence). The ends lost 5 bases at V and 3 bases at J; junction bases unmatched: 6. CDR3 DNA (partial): TGCAGTGCTGGGGACAGGAACCTCTACGAG. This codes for CSAGDRNLYE. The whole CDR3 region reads CSAGDRNLYEQYF.

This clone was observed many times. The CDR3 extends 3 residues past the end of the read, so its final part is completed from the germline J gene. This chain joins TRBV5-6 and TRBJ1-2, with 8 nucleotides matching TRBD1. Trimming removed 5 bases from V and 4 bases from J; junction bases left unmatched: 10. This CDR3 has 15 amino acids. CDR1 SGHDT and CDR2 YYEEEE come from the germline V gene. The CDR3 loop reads CASRRRDRPAYGYTF. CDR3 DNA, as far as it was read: TGTGCCAGCAGAAGAAGGGACAGGCCCGCCTATGGC.

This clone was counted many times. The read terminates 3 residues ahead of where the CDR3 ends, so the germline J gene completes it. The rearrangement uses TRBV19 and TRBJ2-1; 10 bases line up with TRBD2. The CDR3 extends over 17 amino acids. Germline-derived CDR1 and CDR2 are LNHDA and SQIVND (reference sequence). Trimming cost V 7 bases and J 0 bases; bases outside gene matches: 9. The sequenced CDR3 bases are TGTGCCAGTACCACCCTTGCTAGCGGGAGCTCCTACAATGAG. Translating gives CASTTLASGSSYNE. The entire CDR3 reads CASTTLASGSSYNEQFF.